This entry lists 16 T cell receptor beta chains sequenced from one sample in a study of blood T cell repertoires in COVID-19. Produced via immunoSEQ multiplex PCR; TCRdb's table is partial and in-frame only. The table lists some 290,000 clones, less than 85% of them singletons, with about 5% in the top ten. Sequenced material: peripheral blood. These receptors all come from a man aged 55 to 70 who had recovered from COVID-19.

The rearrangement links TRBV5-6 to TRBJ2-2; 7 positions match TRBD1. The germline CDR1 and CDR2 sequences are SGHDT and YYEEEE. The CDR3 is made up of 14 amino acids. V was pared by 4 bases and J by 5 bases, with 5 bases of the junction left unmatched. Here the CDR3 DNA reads TGTGCCAGCAGCGCGAACAGGGGAACCGGGGAGCTGTTTTTT. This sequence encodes CASSANRGTGELFF.

The CDR3: CASSEGRGGNSPLHF. Here the CDR3 DNA reads TGTGCCAGCAGCGAGGGCCGGGGGGGTAATTCACCCCTCCACTTT. The rearrangement links TRBV9 to TRBJ1-6; maybe TRBD1 (5 bases). In germline, CDR1 is SGDLS, CDR2 YYNGEE. CDR3 length: 15 residues. V was clipped by 3 bases and J by 6 bases, with 13 bases between them. The entire variable domain, with the rest obtained from reference TRBV9 and TRBJ1-6, is as follows: DSGVTQTPKHLITATGQRVTLRCSPRSGDLSVYWYQQSLDQGLQFLIQYYNGEERAKGNILERFSAQQFPDLHSELNLSSLELGDSALYFCASSEGRGGNSPLHFGNGTRLTVT.

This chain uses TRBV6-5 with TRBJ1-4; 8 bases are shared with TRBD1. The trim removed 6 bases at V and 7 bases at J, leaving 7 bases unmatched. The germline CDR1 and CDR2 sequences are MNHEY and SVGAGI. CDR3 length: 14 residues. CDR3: CASSPDRVGEKLFF. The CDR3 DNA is TGTGCCAGCAGCCCGGACAGGGTTGGTGAAAAACTGTTTTTT.

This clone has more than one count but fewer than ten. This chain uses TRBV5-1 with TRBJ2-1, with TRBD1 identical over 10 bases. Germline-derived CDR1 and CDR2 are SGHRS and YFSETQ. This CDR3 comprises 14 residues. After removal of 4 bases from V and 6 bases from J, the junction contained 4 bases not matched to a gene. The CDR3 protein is CASSRDRGSNEQFF. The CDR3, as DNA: TGCGCCAGCAGCCGGGACAGGGGCTCCAATGAGCAGTTCTTC.

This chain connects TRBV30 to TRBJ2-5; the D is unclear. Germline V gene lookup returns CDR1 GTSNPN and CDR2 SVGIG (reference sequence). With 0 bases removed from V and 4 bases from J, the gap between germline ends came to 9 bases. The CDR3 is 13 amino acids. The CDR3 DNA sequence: TGTGCCTGGAGTGTAAGAACAACAGAGACCCAGTACTTC. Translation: CAWSVRTTETQYF. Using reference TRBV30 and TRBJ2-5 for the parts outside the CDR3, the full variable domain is SQTIHQWPATLVQPVGSPLSLECTVEGTSNPNLYWYRQAAGRGLQLLFYSVGIGQISSEVPQNLSASRPQDRQFILSSKKLLLSDSGFYLCAWSVRTTETQYFGPGTRLLVL.

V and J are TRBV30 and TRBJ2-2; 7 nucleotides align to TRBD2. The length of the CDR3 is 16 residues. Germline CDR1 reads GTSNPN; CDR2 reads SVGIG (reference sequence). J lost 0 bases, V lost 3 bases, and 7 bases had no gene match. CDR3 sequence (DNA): TGTGCCTGGAGATGGGGCGGGGGATCGAACACCGGGGAGCTGTTTTTT. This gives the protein CAWRWGGGSNTGELFF.

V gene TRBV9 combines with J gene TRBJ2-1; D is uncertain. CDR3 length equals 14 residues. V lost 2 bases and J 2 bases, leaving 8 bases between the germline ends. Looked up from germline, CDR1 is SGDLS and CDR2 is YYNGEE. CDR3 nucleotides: TGTGCCAGCAGCGTCTCAGGCACCTACAATGAGCAGTTCTTC. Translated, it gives CASSVSGTYNEQFF.

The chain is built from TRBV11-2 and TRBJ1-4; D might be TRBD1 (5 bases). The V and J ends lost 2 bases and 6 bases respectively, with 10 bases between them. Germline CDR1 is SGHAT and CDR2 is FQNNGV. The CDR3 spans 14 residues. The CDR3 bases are TGTGCCAGCAGCTTATCAGGGTCAGATGAAAAACTGTTTTTT. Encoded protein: CASSLSGSDEKLFF.

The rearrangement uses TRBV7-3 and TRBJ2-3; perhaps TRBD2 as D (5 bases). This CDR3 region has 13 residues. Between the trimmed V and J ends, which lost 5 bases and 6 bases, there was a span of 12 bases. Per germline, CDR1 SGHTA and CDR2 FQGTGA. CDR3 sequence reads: CASSPGSRDTQYF. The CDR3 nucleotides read TGTGCCAGCAGCCCGGGATCCAGGGATACGCAGTATTTT. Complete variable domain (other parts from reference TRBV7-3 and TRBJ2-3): GAGVSQTPSNKVTEKGKYVELRCDPISGHTALYWYRQSLGQGPEFLIYFQGTGAADDSGLPNDRFFAVRPEGSVSTLKIQRTERGDSAVYLCASSPGSRDTQYFGPGTRLTVL.

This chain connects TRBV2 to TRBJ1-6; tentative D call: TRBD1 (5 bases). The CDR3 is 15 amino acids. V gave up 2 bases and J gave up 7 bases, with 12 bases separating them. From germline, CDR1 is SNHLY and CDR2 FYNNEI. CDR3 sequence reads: CASSERRDGNSPLHF. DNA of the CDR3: TGTGCCAGCAGTGAACGGCGGGACGGAAATTCACCCCTCCACTTT.

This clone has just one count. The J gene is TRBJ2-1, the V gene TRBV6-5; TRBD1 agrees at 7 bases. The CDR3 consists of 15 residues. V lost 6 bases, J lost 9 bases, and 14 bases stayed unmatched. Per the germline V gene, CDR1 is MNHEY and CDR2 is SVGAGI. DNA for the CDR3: TGTGCCAGCAGCCGGGACAGCCAGACCCCCGGTGAGCAGTTCTTC. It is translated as CASSRDSQTPGEQFF.

The DNA for the CDR3 is TGTGCCAGCAGCGTAGCCCGACAGGGTGGCTATGGCTACACCTTC. Translation: CASSVARQGGYGYTF. The chain employs TRBV9 and TRBJ1-2; TRBD1 matches 7 bases. The junction had 6 bases not matched to a gene; V was cut back by 0 bases and J by 4 bases. The CDR3 spans 15 residues. Germline V CDR1 and CDR2: SGDLS, YYNGEE.

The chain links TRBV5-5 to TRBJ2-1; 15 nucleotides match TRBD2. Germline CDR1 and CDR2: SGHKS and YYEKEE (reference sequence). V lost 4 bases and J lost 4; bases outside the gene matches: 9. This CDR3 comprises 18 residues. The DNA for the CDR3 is TGTGCCAGCAGCCCAGCAGGACTAGCGGGAGGGGTTTACAATGAGCAGTTCTTC. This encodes CASSPAGLAGGVYNEQFF.

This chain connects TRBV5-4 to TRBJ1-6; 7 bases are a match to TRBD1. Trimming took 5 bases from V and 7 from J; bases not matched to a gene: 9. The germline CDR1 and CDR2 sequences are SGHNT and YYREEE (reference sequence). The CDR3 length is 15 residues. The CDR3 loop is CASRPGTDSNSPLHF. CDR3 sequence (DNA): TGTGCCAGCAGACCCGGGACAGACTCCAATTCACCCCTCCACTTT.

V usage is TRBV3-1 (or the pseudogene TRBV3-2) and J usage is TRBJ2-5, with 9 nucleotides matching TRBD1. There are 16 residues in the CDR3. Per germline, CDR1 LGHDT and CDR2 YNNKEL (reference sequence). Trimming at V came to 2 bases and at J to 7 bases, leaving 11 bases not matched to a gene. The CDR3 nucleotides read TGTGCCAGCAGCCAAAATCTACCGGGACAGGGTGGGACCCAGTACTTC. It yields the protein CASSQNLPGQGGTQYF.

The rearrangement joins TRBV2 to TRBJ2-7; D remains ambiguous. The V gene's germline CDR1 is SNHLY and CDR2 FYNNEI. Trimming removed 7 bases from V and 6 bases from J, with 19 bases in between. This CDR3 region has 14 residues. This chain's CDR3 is CASTRLSLVSEQYF. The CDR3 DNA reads TGTGCCAGCACCCGTCTGTCCCTAGTTTCCGAGCAGTACTTC. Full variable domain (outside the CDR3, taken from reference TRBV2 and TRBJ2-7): EPEVTQTPSHQVTQMGQEVILRCVPISNHLYFYWYRQILGQKVEFLVSFYNNEISEKSEIFDDQFSVERPDGSNFTLKIRSTKLEDSAMYFCASTRLSLVSEQYFGPGTRLTVT.